A selection of T cell receptor beta chains follows, all from one sample in a study of OX40 agonist ivuxolimab in advanced cancers. Here immunoSEQ multiplex PCR was the method, and the copy in TCRdb shows in-frame clones only, minus some. This table has about 90,000 clones, around 91% appearing once. Here the sequenced sample was CD4+ or CD8+ T cells sorted from blood, taken in a trial of the OX40 agonist ivuxolimab. The receptor set was obtained from an adult with an advanced solid tumor such as melanoma, head and neck, liver or kidney cancer. CDR3s include the opening cysteine and the closing phenylalanine or tryptophan. Each record gives: CDR3 protein, CDR3 DNA, J gene, clone size, D gene, V gene. D genes are given only for firm matches. The size of a clone is reported for some rows only, either as once, few or many, or as a class for expanded clones.

CDR3aa: CASRPDSNNFYGYTF
CDR3nt: TGTGCCAGTAGACCTGACAGCAACAATTTCTATGGCTACACCTTC
j_gene: TRBJ1-2
abundance: NA
d_gene: NA
v_gene: TRBV19

CDR3aa: CAWRSGAQETQYF
CDR3nt: TGTGCCTGGAGAAGCGGGGCCCAAGAGACCCAGTACTTC
j_gene: TRBJ2-5
abundance: NA
d_gene: TRBD2
v_gene: TRBV30

CDR3aa: CASSLPGQGGEDSQFF
CDR3nt: TGTGCCAGCAGCTTACCAGGACAGGGCGGTGAGGATTCGCAGTTCTTC
j_gene: TRBJ2-1
abundance: once
d_gene: TRBD1
v_gene: TRBV5-6

CDR3aa: CASSYAGGPTDTQYF
CDR3nt: TGTGCCAGCAGTTACGCGGGGGGCCCCACAGATACGCAGTATTTT
j_gene: TRBJ2-3
abundance: NA
d_gene: TRBD2
v_gene: TRBV6-6

CDR3aa: CASSLGQGGDQPQHF
CDR3nt: TGTGCCAGCAGCTTGGGGCAGGGTGGGGATCAGCCCCAGCATTTT
j_gene: TRBJ1-5
abundance: once
d_gene: NA
v_gene: TRBV5-6

CDR3aa: CASSLKLGAGTGELFF
CDR3nt: TGTGCCAGCAGCTTGAAGCTGGGGGCCGGCACCGGGGAGCTGTTTTTT
j_gene: TRBJ2-2
abundance: NA
d_gene: NA
v_gene: TRBV5-4

CDR3aa: CASSQPRQALVGANVLTF
CDR3nt: TGCGCCAGCAGCCAACCTAGACAGGCACTAGTAGGGGCCAACGTCCTGACTTTC
j_gene: TRBJ2-6
abundance: NA
d_gene: NA
v_gene: TRBV4-1

CDR3aa: CASSLFGASSAIEQYF
CDR3nt: TGTGCCAGCAGCTTATTTGGTGCTAGCTCGGCTATCGAGCAGTACTTC
j_gene: TRBJ2-7
abundance: NA
d_gene: NA
v_gene: TRBV7-2

CDR3aa: CASSLYNEQFF
CDR3nt: TGTGCCAGCAGTTTGTACAATGAGCAGTTCTTC
j_gene: TRBJ2-1
abundance: NA
d_gene: NA
v_gene: TRBV28

CDR3aa: CASDPSGGEMEQYF
CDR3nt: TGTGCCAGCGACCCTAGCGGGGGGGAGATGGAGCAGTACTTC
j_gene: TRBJ2-7
abundance: NA
d_gene: TRBD2
v_gene: TRBV28

CDR3aa: CASSPIAPRNNEQFF
CDR3nt: TGTGCCAGCAGCCCAATCGCCCCGCGAAACAATGAGCAGTTCTTC
j_gene: TRBJ2-1
abundance: once
d_gene: NA
v_gene: TRBV7-3

CDR3aa: CAWSVWRGDNEQFF
CDR3nt: TGTGCCTGGAGTGTCTGGCGGGGGGACAATGAGCAGTTCTTC
j_gene: TRBJ2-1
abundance: NA
d_gene: TRBD2
v_gene: TRBV30

CDR3aa: CASSKTSYEQYF
CDR3nt: TGTGCCAGCAGCAAGACATCCTACGAGCAGTACTTC
j_gene: TRBJ2-7
abundance: NA
d_gene: NA
v_gene: TRBV7-9

CDR3aa: CAWAPGGETQYF
CDR3nt: TGTGCCTGGGCCCCAGGTGGTGAGACCCAGTACTTC
j_gene: TRBJ2-5
abundance: NA
d_gene: NA
v_gene: TRBV30

CDR3aa: CASSLVAEANYGYTF
CDR3nt: TGCGCCAGCAGCTTGGTTGCAGAAGCTAACTATGGCTACACCTTC
j_gene: TRBJ1-2
abundance: once
d_gene: NA
v_gene: TRBV5-1

CDR3aa: CASREGQYNSPLHF
CDR3nt: TGTGCCAGCAGGGAGGGGCAGTATAATTCACCCCTCCACTTT
j_gene: TRBJ1-6
abundance: NA
d_gene: NA
v_gene: TRBV2

CDR3aa: CASSIKRGFSNEQFF
CDR3nt: TGTGCCAGCAGCATCAAGCGGGGTTTCTCAAATGAGCAGTTCTTC
j_gene: TRBJ2-1
abundance: once
d_gene: TRBD2
v_gene: TRBV11-2

CDR3aa: CAWSAHNGVQPQHF
CDR3nt: TGTGCCTGGAGTGCCCACAATGGGGTTCAGCCCCAGCATTTT
j_gene: TRBJ1-5
abundance: NA
d_gene: NA
v_gene: TRBV30

CDR3aa: CASSEEGGAFF
CDR3nt: TGTGCCAGCAGTGAAGAGGGGGGAGCTTTCTTT
j_gene: TRBJ1-1
abundance: NA
d_gene: NA
v_gene: TRBV6-1

CDR3aa: CASSVVGPNTEAFF
CDR3nt: TGTGCCAGCAGCGTAGTCGGCCCGAACACTGAAGCTTTCTTT
j_gene: TRBJ1-1
abundance: NA
d_gene: NA
v_gene: TRBV9

CDR3aa: CAISQGGGSYGYTF
CDR3nt: TGTGCCATCAGTCAGGGAGGAGGCTCCTATGGCTACACCTTC
j_gene: TRBJ1-2
abundance: NA
d_gene: NA
v_gene: TRBV10-3

CDR3aa: CASTLTTGAGQPQHF
CDR3nt: TGTGCCAGCACCCTCACAACCGGGGCCGGACAGCCCCAGCATTTT
j_gene: TRBJ1-5
abundance: once
d_gene: NA
v_gene: TRBV28

CDR3aa: CASSQVASGSNGETQYF
CDR3nt: TGCGCCAGCAGCCAAGTGGCTAGCGGGAGTAACGGGGAGACCCAGTACTTC
j_gene: TRBJ2-5
abundance: NA
d_gene: TRBD2
v_gene: TRBV4-1

CDR3aa: CASSPPSPANTEAFF
CDR3nt: TGCGCCAGCAGCCCCCCGAGTCCGGCAAACACTGAAGCTTTCTTT
j_gene: TRBJ1-1
abundance: NA
d_gene: NA
v_gene: TRBV4-1

CDR3aa: CSAYGSYEQYF
CDR3nt: TGCAGTGCTTACGGATCCTACGAGCAGTACTTC
j_gene: TRBJ2-7
abundance: NA
d_gene: NA
v_gene: TRBV20-1

CDR3aa: CASSLDRGNEKLFF
CDR3nt: TGTGCCAGCAGCTTGGACAGGGGGAATGAAAAACTGTTTTTT
j_gene: TRBJ1-4
abundance: NA
d_gene: TRBD1
v_gene: TRBV7-2

CDR3aa: CASSENNNNQPQHF
CDR3nt: TGTGCCAGCAGTGAAAACAACAACAATCAGCCCCAGCATTTT
j_gene: TRBJ1-5
abundance: NA
d_gene: NA
v_gene: TRBV6-1

CDR3aa: CASSEDPGNQPQHF
CDR3nt: TGTGCCAGCAGTGAAGACCCAGGCAATCAGCCCCAGCATTTT
j_gene: TRBJ1-5
abundance: NA
d_gene: NA
v_gene: TRBV6-1

CDR3aa: CASEGSGRGEQYF
CDR3nt: TGTGCCAGCGAAGGGAGTGGTCGGGGCGAGCAGTACTTC
j_gene: TRBJ2-7
abundance: NA
d_gene: NA
v_gene: TRBV6-5

CDR3aa: CASSLMRPTGVSGELFF
CDR3nt: TGTGCCAGCAGCTTAATGAGGCCGACAGGGGTTTCCGGGGAGCTGTTTTTT
j_gene: TRBJ2-2
abundance: NA
d_gene: TRBD1
v_gene: TRBV7-3

CDR3aa: CATSRDPPAGGQETQYF
CDR3nt: TGTGCCACCAGCAGAGACCCACCGGCGGGGGGCCAAGAGACCCAGTACTTC
j_gene: TRBJ2-5
abundance: NA
d_gene: TRBD2
v_gene: TRBV15

CDR3aa: CASSSYRGTANTEAFF
CDR3nt: TGCGCCAGCAGCTCCTACCGGGGGACAGCGAACACTGAAGCTTTCTTT
j_gene: TRBJ1-1
abundance: NA
d_gene: TRBD1
v_gene: TRBV5-1

CDR3aa: CASSGTGGETTPYEQYF
CDR3nt: TGTGCCAGCAGCGGGACAGGGGGTGAAACTACCCCCTACGAGCAGTACTTC
j_gene: TRBJ2-7
abundance: few
d_gene: NA
v_gene: TRBV21-1

CDR3aa: CAWIPASNYGYTF
CDR3nt: TGTGCCTGGATTCCCGCTTCTAACTATGGCTACACCTTC
j_gene: TRBJ1-2
abundance: NA
d_gene: NA
v_gene: TRBV30

CDR3aa: CASTEGGRKEAFF
CDR3nt: TGTGCCAGCACCGAAGGCGGAAGGAAGGAAGCTTTCTTT
j_gene: TRBJ1-1
abundance: NA
d_gene: NA
v_gene: TRBV28

CDR3aa: CASSLIGTGAAGSGNTIYF
CDR3nt: TGTGCCAGCAGCTTAATAGGAACAGGGGCCGCGGGCTCTGGAAACACCATATATTTT
j_gene: TRBJ1-3
abundance: NA
d_gene: TRBD1
v_gene: TRBV11-2

CDR3aa: CASSLGWGRRNTGELFF
CDR3nt: TGTGCCAGCAGCTTAGGGTGGGGGCGTCGGAACACCGGGGAGCTGTTTTTT
j_gene: TRBJ2-2
abundance: NA
d_gene: NA
v_gene: TRBV11-2

CDR3aa: CASSMGPTWGATNTGELFF
CDR3nt: TGTGCCAGTAGTATGGGACCAACTTGGGGGGCCACGAACACCGGGGAGCTGTTTTTT
j_gene: TRBJ2-2
abundance: NA
d_gene: NA
v_gene: TRBV19

CDR3aa: CATNRKGVTEAFF
CDR3nt: TGTGCCACCAACCGGAAGGGGGTCACTGAAGCTTTCTTT
j_gene: TRBJ1-1
abundance: NA
d_gene: NA
v_gene: TRBV15

CDR3aa: CASLGQNEKLFF
CDR3nt: TGCGCCAGCCTCGGACAGAACGAAAAACTGTTTTTT
j_gene: TRBJ1-4
abundance: NA
d_gene: NA
v_gene: TRBV10-2

CDR3aa: CASGTVLDQPQHF
CDR3nt: TGTGCCAGCGGGACAGTTCTTGATCAGCCCCAGCATTTT
j_gene: TRBJ1-5
abundance: few
d_gene: TRBD1
v_gene: TRBV6-5

CDR3aa: CASSLVVLGPEAFF
CDR3nt: TGCGCCAGCAGCTTGGTTGTTTTGGGGCCTGAAGCTTTCTTT
j_gene: TRBJ1-1
abundance: NA
d_gene: NA
v_gene: TRBV5-1

CDR3aa: CASTASGGAPEQFF
CDR3nt: TGTGCCAGTACAGCCAGCGGGGGGGCCCCTGAGCAGTTCTTC
j_gene: TRBJ2-1
abundance: NA
d_gene: TRBD2
v_gene: TRBV19

CDR3aa: CASSAGPTDTQYF
CDR3nt: TGTGCCAGCAGTGCCGGCCCCACAGATACGCAGTATTTT
j_gene: TRBJ2-3
abundance: NA
d_gene: NA
v_gene: TRBV28

CDR3aa: CASSVALAVSDNEQFF
CDR3nt: TGTGCCAGCAGCGTAGCACTAGCCGTCTCTGACAATGAGCAGTTCTTC
j_gene: TRBJ2-1
abundance: NA
d_gene: NA
v_gene: TRBV9

CDR3aa: CASSVGGGGGYGYTF
CDR3nt: TGTGCCAGCAGCGTAGGAGGGGGAGGAGGGTATGGCTACACCTTC
j_gene: TRBJ1-2
abundance: NA
d_gene: NA
v_gene: TRBV9

CDR3aa: CATGPREGRGEQFF
CDR3nt: TGTGCCACCGGTCCCCGGGAGGGCAGGGGTGAGCAGTTCTTC
j_gene: TRBJ2-1
abundance: NA
d_gene: TRBD2
v_gene: TRBV11-1

CDR3aa: CASSSRPTGTSGNTIYF
CDR3nt: TGCGCCAGCAGCTCAAGGCCTACAGGGACCTCTGGAAACACCATATATTTT
j_gene: TRBJ1-3
abundance: NA
d_gene: NA
v_gene: TRBV5-1

CDR3aa: CSVVGRVANTEAFF
CDR3nt: TGCAGCGTTGTTGGCAGGGTAGCTAACACTGAAGCTTTCTTT
j_gene: TRBJ1-1
abundance: NA
d_gene: NA
v_gene: TRBV29-1

CDR3aa: CASSPSSDRSEAFF
CDR3nt: TGTGCCAGCAGCCCCTCTTCGGACCGTTCTGAAGCTTTCTTT
j_gene: TRBJ1-1
abundance: NA
d_gene: NA
v_gene: TRBV6-1

CDR3aa: CSGNSGYNEQFF
CDR3nt: TGCAGCGGAAACTCCGGATACAATGAGCAGTTCTTC
j_gene: TRBJ2-1
abundance: NA
d_gene: NA
v_gene: TRBV29-1

CDR3aa: CASHSRRTGELFF
CDR3nt: TGTGCCAGCCACTCTAGGCGGACCGGGGAGCTGTTTTTT
j_gene: TRBJ2-2
abundance: NA
d_gene: NA
v_gene: TRBV19